This is a list of T cell receptor beta chains from one sample in a study of T cells after yellow fever vaccination. TCRdb used MiXCR to reprocess the 5' RACE reads, holding one entry per CDR3 protein. The sample yields tens of thousands of distinct CDR3 sequences, around 7% seen once. The sequencing used CD8+ T cells sorted from PBMCs, collected around 14 days after the first yellow fever vaccination. The origin of the receptors is a young man who received the YFV17D yellow fever vaccine. Each CDR3 is given with its conserved first and last residue.

j_gene: TRBJ2-3; v_gene: TRBV6-5; CDR3aa: CASSYGDGTRITDTQYF
j_gene: TRBJ1-5; v_gene: TRBV28; CDR3aa: CASSFSWVIGPSLNQPQHF
j_gene: TRBJ2-7; v_gene: TRBV11-2; CDR3aa: CASSLVVMGETEQYF
j_gene: TRBJ2-1; v_gene: TRBV5-5; CDR3aa: CASSLSGGGSYNEQFF
j_gene: TRBJ2-7; v_gene: TRBV6-5; CDR3aa: CASSYSTGDSEYEQYF
j_gene: TRBJ1-6; v_gene: TRBV7-6; CDR3aa: CASSWTGEGRSPLHF
j_gene: TRBJ2-5; v_gene: TRBV25-1; CDR3aa: CASSVWAAGGPGRETQYF
j_gene: TRBJ2-1; v_gene: TRBV7-6; CDR3aa: CASSLGQEQFF
j_gene: TRBJ2-4; v_gene: TRBV9; CDR3aa: CASSVGSGLNIQYF
j_gene: TRBJ2-3; v_gene: TRBV19; CDR3aa: CASSIDRRLARIDTQYF
j_gene: TRBJ2-2; v_gene: TRBV7-9; CDR3aa: CASRTSRTGELFF
j_gene: TRBJ2-7; v_gene: TRBV27; CDR3aa: CASGVGASYEQYF
j_gene: TRBJ2-5; v_gene: TRBV12-3/TRBV12-4; CDR3aa: CASSFTSGVQETQYF
j_gene: TRBJ2-7; v_gene: TRBV7-2; CDR3aa: CASSLVSEQYF
j_gene: TRBJ1-2; v_gene: TRBV5-4; CDR3aa: CASSFGGIGYTF
j_gene: TRBJ1-1; v_gene: TRBV25-1; CDR3aa: CASSRAEQGTEAFF
j_gene: TRBJ1-2; v_gene: TRBV9; CDR3aa: CASSPDSGFDYGYTF
j_gene: TRBJ2-5; v_gene: TRBV4-2; CDR3aa: CASSQESPSGGVGETQYF
j_gene: TRBJ1-2; v_gene: TRBV4-2; CDR3aa: CASSQGRVAYGYTF
j_gene: TRBJ2-5; v_gene: TRBV20-1; CDR3aa: CSARESGGKTQYF